These 24 T cell receptor beta chains were sequenced from one sample in a study of OX40 agonist ivuxolimab in advanced cancers. TCRdb keeps only in-frame clones here, not all; method: immunoSEQ multiplex PCR. Of about 36,000 clones listed, around 80% are singletons. The source was CD4+ or CD8+ T cells sorted from blood, collected in a trial of the OX40 agonist ivuxolimab. All receptors derive from an adult with an advanced solid tumor such as melanoma, head and neck, liver or kidney cancer.

The chain recombines TRBV7-2 with TRBJ1-2, with D maybe TRBD1 (5 bases). With 4 bases removed from V and 2 bases from J, the gap between germline ends came to 8 bases. CDR1 is SGHTA and CDR2 is FQGNSA in the germline V gene. The length of the CDR3 is 13 residues. CDR3 nucleotides: TGTGCCAGCAGCTCACAGGTCAACTATGGCTACACCTTC. Protein product: CASSSQVNYGYTF.

The J gene is TRBJ2-1, the V gene TRBV7-2; 11 bases map to TRBD1. V dropped 5 bases and J dropped 7; count of bases not matched to a gene: 4. Germline V CDR1 and CDR2: SGHTA, FQGNSA. This CDR3 is 14 amino acids long. CDR3 amino acids: CASSTDRGQNEQFF. The CDR3 DNA reads TGTGCCAGCAGCACGGACAGGGGGCAGAATGAGCAGTTCTTC.

CDR3 nucleotide sequence: TGTGCCAGCTCACTTCTCCCGGGACAGGGGGGCAATGAGCAGTTCTTC. Its translation is CASSLLPGQGGNEQFF. The chain recombines TRBV18 with TRBJ2-1; 11 bases map to TRBD1. CDR3 length: 16 amino acids. With 4 bases clipped from V and 6 bases from J, the junction kept 8 bases outside the gene matches. Germline-derived CDR1 and CDR2 are KGHSH and LQKENI.

In its sample, this clone was seen once. The chain carries TRBV7-2 and TRBJ2-3, with a possible D match to TRBD2 (6 bases). Deletions cut 1 base from V and 0 bases from J, with 11 bases between. The germline V gene has CDR1 SGHTA and CDR2 FQGNSA. This CDR3 contains 16 residues. CDR3 in amino acids: CASSLGLGGSTDTQYF. CDR3 DNA: TGTGCCAGCAGCTTAGGGCTGGGGGGAAGCACAGATACGCAGTATTTT.

The chain recombines TRBV5-4 with TRBJ2-1; D is perhaps TRBD1 or TRBD2 (5 bases each). V lost 5 bases and J lost 4, with 25 bases in between. Germline CDR1 is SGHNT and CDR2 is YYREEE (reference sequence). The CDR3 extends over 18 amino acids. CDR3 bases: TGTGCCAGCAGGCCGGGGCTGGGGCGCCAGAACCCTTACAATGAGCAGTTCTTC. Amino acids: CASRPGLGRQNPYNEQFF.

In its sample, this clone was seen a few times. The chain has TRBV6-6 and TRBJ1-3, with TRBD1 identical over 10 bases. From germline, CDR1 is MNHNY and CDR2 SVGAGI (reference sequence). V trimming: 5 bases; J trimming: 4 bases; junction bases outside the gene matches: 8. The CDR3 spans 16 residues. In DNA form, the CDR3 reads TGTGCCAGCAGTCTGGGACAGGGGATTACCGGAAACACCATATATTTT. Amino acid sequence: CASSLGQGITGNTIYF.

The table lists this clone with a few counts. The gene calls are TRBV18 and TRBJ1-1, with 8 bases identical to TRBD1. J lost 0 bases, V lost 5 bases, and 2 bases had no gene match. This CDR3 contains 14 residues. Looked up from germline, CDR1 is KGHSH and CDR2 is LQKENI. CDR3 DNA sequence: TGTGCCAGCTCAACAGGGGGGCTGAACACTGAAGCTTTCTTT. Protein product: CASSTGGLNTEAFF.

The chain is built from TRBV6-5 and TRBJ2-2; D unresolved. Germline V gives CDR1 MNHEY, CDR2 SVGAGI. V lost 7 bases and J lost 1, with 10 bases in between. The CDR3 is made up of 14 amino acids. The CDR3 sequence: CASTSTLNTGELFF. Written as DNA, the CDR3 is TGTGCCAGCACCTCTACCCTGAACACCGGGGAGCTGTTTTTT.

The V gene is TRBV7-2, the J gene TRBJ2-1; 7 positions agree with TRBD1. The CDR3 runs to 15 residues. The ends lost 8 bases at V and 0 bases at J; junction bases unmatched: 7. Germline V gives CDR1 SGHTA, CDR2 FQGNSA. The chain's CDR3 is CASSRTGSSYNEQFF. CDR3 nucleotides: TGTGCCAGCTCCAGGACAGGAAGCTCCTACAATGAGCAGTTCTTC.

The rearrangement uses TRBV30 and TRBJ1-5; D remains unclear. CDR1 and CDR2 (germline): GTSNPN, SVGIG (reference sequence). The CDR3 covers 14 residues. V was clipped by 0 bases and J by 7 bases, with 13 bases between them. Here the CDR3 reads CAWSVLGHRQPQHF. The CDR3 coding sequence is TGTGCCTGGAGTGTACTGGGCCATCGCCAGCCCCAGCATTTT.

V usage is TRBV28 and J usage is TRBJ2-3; D might be TRBD1 (5 bases). Germline loops: CDR1 MDHEN, CDR2 SYDVKM. V lost 5 bases and J 3 bases, leaving 12 bases between the germline ends. The CDR3 loop spans 14 amino acids. As DNA, the CDR3 is TGTGCCAGCAGTCAGGGTGGGGCGACAGATACGCAGTATTTT. Protein: CASSQGGATDTQYF.

V gene TRBV5-5 combines with J gene TRBJ1-5; TRBD1 is a possible D gene (6 bases). The CDR3 runs 15 residues. Germline CDR1 and CDR2: SGHKS and YYEKEE (reference sequence). V lost 2 bases and J lost 9, with 18 bases in between. CDR3 nucleotide sequence: TGTGCCAGCAGCTTAACAGACAGGTACCTGACGCCCCAGCATTTT. Translation: CASSLTDRYLTPQHF.

This clone was seen just once. J is TRBJ2-5 and V is TRBV5-1; D might be TRBD2 (5 bases). V was pared by 0 bases and J by 7 bases, with 7 bases between. The CDR3 totals 12 residues. CDR1 and CDR2 (germline): SGHRS, YFSETQ. The CDR3 nucleotides read TGCGCCAGCAGCTTGGAAGAGGGGACCCAGTACTTC. Protein product: CASSLEEGTQYF.

This rearrangement joins TRBV7-8 to TRBJ2-5; 11 bases line up with TRBD2. CDR3 size: 19 residues. After removal of 4 bases from V and 3 bases from J, the junction contained 16 bases not matched to a gene. In germline, CDR1 is SGHVS, CDR2 FQNEAQ. This CDR3 reads CASSSAHMTTSGVKETQYF. The CDR3 nucleotides are TGTGCCAGCAGCTCCGCCCATATGACGACTAGCGGGGTAAAAGAGACCCAGTACTTC.

The chain recombines TRBV30 with TRBJ1-1; tentatively, D is TRBD1 (6 bases). Germline loops: CDR1 GTSNPN, CDR2 SVGIG (reference sequence). Trimming left V 7 bases short and J 7 bases short, with 25 bases between. The CDR3 runs to 15 residues. DNA of the CDR3: TGTGCCTTGGCCGGTTCCGGGGGGCCTTGGGGTGAAGCTTTCTTT. Its protein is CALAGSGGPWGEAFF.

V and J are TRBV19 and TRBJ2-6, with D maybe TRBD2 (5 bases). The CDR3 has 15 amino acids. Trimming stripped 6 bases from V and 2 bases from J, with 11 bases between. Germline V gene data show CDR1 as LNHDA and CDR2 as SQIVND (reference sequence). For the CDR3, the DNA is TGTGCCAGTAGGGATACCGGGACTGGGGCCAACGTCCTGACTTTC. Protein: CASRDTGTGANVLTF.

V usage is TRBV23-1 and J usage is TRBJ1-2, with D maybe TRBD1 (5 bases). TRBV23-1 is identified as an open reading frame with a role that is uncertain. CDR3 length: 15 amino acids. V shed 0 bases and J shed 6 bases, with 14 bases lying between them. The CDR3 DNA is TGCGCCAGCAGTCAATCGCGGATCAGGGTAAATGGCTACACCTTC. It translates to CASSQSRIRVNGYTF.

This chain links TRBV2 with TRBJ2-1; 9 nucleotides line up with TRBD2. Germline values: CDR1 SNHLY, CDR2 FYNNEI. J was trimmed by 7 bases and V by 5 bases; bases with no gene match: 9. The length of the CDR3 is 15 residues. The CDR3 loop is CASSLNGLARNEQFF. In DNA, the CDR3 is TGTGCCAGCAGTCTAAATGGACTAGCGAGGAATGAGCAGTTCTTC.

The chain combines TRBV6-5 with TRBJ2-1; TRBD2 might be the D (5 bases). V was clipped by 5 bases and J by 10 bases, with 15 bases between them. The CDR3 is 13 amino acids. Germline V gives CDR1 MNHEY, CDR2 SVGAGI. DNA for the CDR3: TGTGCCAGCAGTCCGTCACAGCGGAAGGAGCAGTTCTTC. This codes for CASSPSQRKEQFF.

The chain is built from TRBV15 and TRBJ2-7; 9 positions match TRBD2. The CDR3 consists of 15 residues. V lost 0 bases, J lost 1 base, and 1 base stayed unmatched. Germline CDR1 and CDR2: LNHNV and YYDKDF (reference sequence). The CDR3 region has the DNA TGTGCCACCAGCAGAGAACTAGCGGGTTCCTACGAGCAGTACTTC. Protein product: CATSRELAGSYEQYF.

CDR3 in DNA: TGTGCCAGCAGCAAAGGAGGGGGTGGCCAAGAGACCCAGTACTTC. This translates into CASSKGGGGQETQYF. The chain combines TRBV21-1 with TRBJ2-5; the listed D gene, TRBD1, was not tested against the DNA. TRBV21-1 has pseudogene status. The CDR3 runs 15 residues.

V usage is TRBV6-5 and J usage is TRBJ1-6; TRBD1 is a possible D gene (5 bases). From germline, CDR1 is MNHEY and CDR2 SVGAGI. The V end lost 2 bases, the J end lost 16 bases, and 12 bases lay between the germline ends. CDR3 length equals 12 residues. DNA of the CDR3: TGTGCCAGCAGTTACGGGCAGGGAAGGCTCCACTTT. It codes for CASSYGQGRLHF.

V is TRBV10-2 and J is TRBJ2-1; D is uncertain. V was pared by 9 bases and J by 2 bases, with 8 bases between. The CDR3 runs 12 residues. The V gene's germline CDR1 is WSHSY and CDR2 SAAADI. CDR3 sequence reads: CASSRPYNEQFF. The CDR3 DNA sequence: TGCGCCAGTTCGCGACCCTACAATGAGCAGTTCTTC.

The chain is built from TRBV6-5 and TRBJ2-5; D may match TRBD1 or TRBD2 (6 bases each). Germline V gene data show CDR1 as MNHEY and CDR2 as SVGAGI. The CDR3 spans 15 residues. Trimming removed 6 bases from V and 5 bases from J, with 19 bases in between. In DNA form, the CDR3 reads TGTGCCAGCAGCCGGACCGGGGGCGCGAGGGAGACCCAGTACTTC. Translating it yields CASSRTGGARETQYF.